This TCR beta chain was identified in a study of T-cell reconstitution after alpha-beta-depleted transplantation in children. General study findings and limits: At day 60, the high TCRbeta diversity found in some patients originated from recipient T cells and thymic progenitors that had survived. Expanded graft clones numbering several hundred reportedly gave rise to alpha-beta T cells about two months after transplant. Newly produced T cells mostly accounted for T-cell counts and diversity one year post-transplant.

A TCRbeta library incorporating unique molecular identifiers was prepared. TCRdb independently ran MiXCR on the PCR reads; one entry per CDR3 protein. The table includes more than 200,000 distinct CDR3 sequences, roughly a quarter detected once. Germline V gene lookup returns CDR1 SQVTM and CDR2 ANQGSEA. This CDR3 has 18 residues. V shed 5 bases and J 4 bases; nucleotides not matched to a gene: 19. With regard to this clonotype: Its antigen is undetermined.

The TCR was taken from a girl aged 2-10 years with Fanconi anemia, due to receive a stem cell transplant. The sequenced sample was PBMCs, obtained before TCRalphabeta/CD19-depleted stem cell transplant. The chain has TRBV29-1 and TRBJ2-1; TRBD2 matches 8 bases. The CDR3 region is CSVISTNTGGTRYNEQFF. The CDR3 DNA reads as TGCAGCGTTATCTCCACTAACACCGGCGGGACTAGGTACAATGAGCAGTTCTTC.